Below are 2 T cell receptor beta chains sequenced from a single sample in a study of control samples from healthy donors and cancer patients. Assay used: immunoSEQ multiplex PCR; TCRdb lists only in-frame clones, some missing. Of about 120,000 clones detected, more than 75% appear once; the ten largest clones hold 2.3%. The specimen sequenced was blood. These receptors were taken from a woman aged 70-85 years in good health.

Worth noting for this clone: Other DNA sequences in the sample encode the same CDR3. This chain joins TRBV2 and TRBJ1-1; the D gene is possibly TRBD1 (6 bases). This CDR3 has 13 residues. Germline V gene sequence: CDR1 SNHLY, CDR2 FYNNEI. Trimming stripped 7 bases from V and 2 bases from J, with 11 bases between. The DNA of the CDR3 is TGTGCCAGCAACTTACAGGGCAACACTGAAGCTTTCTTT. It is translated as CASNLQGNTEAFF.

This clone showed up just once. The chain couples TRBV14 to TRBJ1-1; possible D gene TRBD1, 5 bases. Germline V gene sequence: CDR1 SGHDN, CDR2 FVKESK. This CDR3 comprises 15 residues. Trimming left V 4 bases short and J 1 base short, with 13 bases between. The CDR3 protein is CASSPLGQGNTEAFF. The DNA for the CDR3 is TGTGCCAGCAGCCCCTTGGGGCAGGGGAACACTGAAGCTTTCTTT.